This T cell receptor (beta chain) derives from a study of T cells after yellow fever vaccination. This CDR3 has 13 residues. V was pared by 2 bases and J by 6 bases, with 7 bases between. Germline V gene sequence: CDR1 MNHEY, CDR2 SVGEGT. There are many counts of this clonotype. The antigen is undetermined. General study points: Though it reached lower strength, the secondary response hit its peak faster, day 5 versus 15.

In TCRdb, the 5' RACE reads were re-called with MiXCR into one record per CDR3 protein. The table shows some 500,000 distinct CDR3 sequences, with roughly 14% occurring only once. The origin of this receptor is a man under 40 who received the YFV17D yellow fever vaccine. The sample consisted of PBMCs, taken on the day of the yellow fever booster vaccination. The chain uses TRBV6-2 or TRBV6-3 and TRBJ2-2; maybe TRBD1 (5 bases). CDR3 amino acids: CASSYLRAGELFF. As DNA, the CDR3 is TGTGCCAGCAGTTACCTCAGGGCCGGGGAGCTGTTTTTT.